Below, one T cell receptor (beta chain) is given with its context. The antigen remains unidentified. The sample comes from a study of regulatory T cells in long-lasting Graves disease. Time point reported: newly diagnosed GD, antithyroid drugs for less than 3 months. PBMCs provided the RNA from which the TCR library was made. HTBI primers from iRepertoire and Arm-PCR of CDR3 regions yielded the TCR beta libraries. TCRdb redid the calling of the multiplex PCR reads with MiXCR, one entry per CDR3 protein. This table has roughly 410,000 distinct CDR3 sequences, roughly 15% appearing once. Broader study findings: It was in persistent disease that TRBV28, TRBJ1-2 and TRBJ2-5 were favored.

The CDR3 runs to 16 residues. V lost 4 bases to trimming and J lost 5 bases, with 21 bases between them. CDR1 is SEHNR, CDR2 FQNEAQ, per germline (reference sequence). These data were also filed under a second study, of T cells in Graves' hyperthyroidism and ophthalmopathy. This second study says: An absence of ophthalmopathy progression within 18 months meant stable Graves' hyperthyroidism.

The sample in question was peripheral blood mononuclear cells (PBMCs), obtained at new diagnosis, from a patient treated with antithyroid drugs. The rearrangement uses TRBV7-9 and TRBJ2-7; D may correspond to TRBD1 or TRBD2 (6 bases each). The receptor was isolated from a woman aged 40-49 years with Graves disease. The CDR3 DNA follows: TGTGCCAGCAGCTCTACAGGGAGGTCCCCCCTAGACGAGCAGTACTTC. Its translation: CASSSTGRSPLDEQYF.